The text below deals with one T cell receptor beta chain. This CDR3 comprises 14 residues. The trim removed 4 bases at V and 1 base at J, leaving 1 base unmatched. The sample belongs to a study of blood T cell repertoires in COVID-19. About the study: Acute and convalescent COVID-19 specimens originated in the United States, Italy and Spain. The cDNA or gDNA used as material had been derived from T cells, B-cell-depleted T cells, or PBMCs.

Original analysis: It was from reference gene primer amplification that nucleated cell counts were estimated. Profiled with immunoSEQ multiplex PCR; TCRdb holds only in-frame clones, not every one. Clone size and the V and J calls come from that table; the DNA yielded D and trimming. The data contain about 83,000 clones, 86% of them seen just once; the ten biggest clones take up roughly 8%. The source of this sequence is a man between 50 and 59 years old with active COVID-19. This chain connects TRBV5-3 to TRBJ2-5; 10 bases are a match to TRBD1. TRBV5-3 is noted as an ORF with a role that remains uncertain. The sample comprised peripheral blood. The CDR3: CARSRQGAQETQYF. The CDR3 nucleotides read TGTGCCAGAAGCCGACAGGGGGCCCAAGAGACCCAGTACTTC.